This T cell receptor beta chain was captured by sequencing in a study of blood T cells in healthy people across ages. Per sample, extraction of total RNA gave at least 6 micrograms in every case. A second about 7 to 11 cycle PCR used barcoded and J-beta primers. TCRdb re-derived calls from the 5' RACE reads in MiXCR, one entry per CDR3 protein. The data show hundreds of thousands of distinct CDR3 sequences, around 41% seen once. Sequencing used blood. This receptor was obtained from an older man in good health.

CDR3 in amino acids: CASSLGQQPSPLHF. Here the CDR3 DNA reads TGCGCCAGCAGCTTAGGACAGCAGCCTTCACCCCTCCACTTT. The chain is built from TRBV5-1 and TRBJ1-6, with a tentative D call TRBD1 (6 bases). V was shortened by 2 bases and J by 9 bases, with 12 bases between the two germline ends. This CDR3 has 14 residues. Per germline, CDR1 SGHRS and CDR2 YFSETQ.